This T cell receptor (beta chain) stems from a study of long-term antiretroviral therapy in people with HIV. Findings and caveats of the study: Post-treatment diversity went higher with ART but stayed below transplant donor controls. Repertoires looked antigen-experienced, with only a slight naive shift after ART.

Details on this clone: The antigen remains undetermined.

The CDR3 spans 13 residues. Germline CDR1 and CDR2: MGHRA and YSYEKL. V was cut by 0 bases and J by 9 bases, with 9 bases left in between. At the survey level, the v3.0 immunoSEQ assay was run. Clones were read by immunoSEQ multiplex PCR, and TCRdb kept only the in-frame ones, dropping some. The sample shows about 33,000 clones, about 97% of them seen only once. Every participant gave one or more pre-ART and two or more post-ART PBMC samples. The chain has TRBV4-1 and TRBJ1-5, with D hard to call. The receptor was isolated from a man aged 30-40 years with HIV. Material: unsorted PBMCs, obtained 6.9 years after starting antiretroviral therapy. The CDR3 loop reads CASSQDFGRPQHF. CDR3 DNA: TGCGCCAGCAGCCAAGATTTTGGGCGGCCCCAGCATTTT.